This note documents a single T cell receptor beta chain sequence. Its recognized antigen is unknown. Base qualities are missing; no much larger clone stands one base away. This entry is derived from a study of blood T cell repertoires in COVID-19 (TCRdb year 2020). Regarding the complete study: Samples from collaborators originated in the United States, Italy and Spain and spanned both the acute and convalescent phases of COVID-19. The material from the prospective study consisted of cDNA or gDNA derived from T cells, B-cell-depleted T cells, or PBMCs. Deeply sampled blood TCRbeta repertoires from subjects exposed to, actively infected with, or recovered from COVID-19 were included in the dataset. The repertoires were released in a freely available public database meant as a resource for research on the immune response to SARS-CoV-2. Samples came from the ongoing ImmuneRACE study (first 160 participants) plus 1,254 subjects from 6 global collaborators. Nearly every sample came with metadata listing a de-identified subject ID, COVID-19 status, age in years and sex. Where available, HLA class I and class II types were taken from metadata supplied by the sample provider and were not determined by assay-based typing.

TCRbeta CDR3 regions were amplified from genomic DNA using the immunoSEQ Assay, a bias-controlled multiplex PCR. Processing in the source paper ran as follows. The number of nucleated cells in each sample was estimated by amplification of reference gene primers within the assay. Sequence reads were collapsed and filtered to measure the absolute abundance of every unique TCRbeta CDR3 rearrangement. For each sample, productive Simpson clonality was calculated as the square root of Simpson's diversity index over productive rearrangements. The clones in this table, taken by TCRdb from immuneACCESS, are in-frame only. Not every clone is retained; where verified, under half of the shortfall comes from an unresolved V gene, and the cause of the rest is unknown. V and J calls and clone size are copied from that table; D and trimming were computed from the DNA. In all, the sample holds fewer than 250,000 clones, and less than 85% of those were seen once. The ten largest clonotypes hold around 12% of the sample.

The collaborating institutions used their own protocols to collect whole blood in K2EDTA tubes. For TCRbeta analysis, collaborators shipped samples in one of three forms: frozen whole blood, isolated PBMCs, or DNA extracted from either of those sample types. Results and caveats for the whole study, not just this receptor: Clinical and demographic metadata were provided uncurated, with the amount varying by source and participant.

The TCR was taken from a woman in her 50s with acute or convalescent COVID-19. Sequenced input: peripheral blood.

The CDR3 sequence is CASSLYGKGKQETQYF. The sequence in DNA is TGTGCCAGCAGTCTTTACGGGAAGGGCAAACAAGAGACCCAGTACTTC. The sequence joins TRBV28 to TRBJ2-5; the best D guess is TRBD2, with 5 bases matching. V loses 5 bases, J loses 2 bases, and the germline ends lie 18 bases apart. The germline V gene specifies MDHEN as CDR1 and SYDVKM as CDR2. Spanning cysteine to phenylalanine, the CDR3 consists of 16 amino acids. Just the 48-base CDR3 DNA is kept, in frame starting at base 1. With all but the CDR3 taken from the reference TRBV28 and TRBJ2-5 genes, the full variable domain is: DVKVTQSSRYLVKRTGEKVFLECVQDMDHENMFWYRQDPGLGLRLIYFSYDVKMKEKGDIPEGYSVSREKKERFSLILESASTNQTSMYLCASSLYGKGKQETQYFGPGTRLLVL.